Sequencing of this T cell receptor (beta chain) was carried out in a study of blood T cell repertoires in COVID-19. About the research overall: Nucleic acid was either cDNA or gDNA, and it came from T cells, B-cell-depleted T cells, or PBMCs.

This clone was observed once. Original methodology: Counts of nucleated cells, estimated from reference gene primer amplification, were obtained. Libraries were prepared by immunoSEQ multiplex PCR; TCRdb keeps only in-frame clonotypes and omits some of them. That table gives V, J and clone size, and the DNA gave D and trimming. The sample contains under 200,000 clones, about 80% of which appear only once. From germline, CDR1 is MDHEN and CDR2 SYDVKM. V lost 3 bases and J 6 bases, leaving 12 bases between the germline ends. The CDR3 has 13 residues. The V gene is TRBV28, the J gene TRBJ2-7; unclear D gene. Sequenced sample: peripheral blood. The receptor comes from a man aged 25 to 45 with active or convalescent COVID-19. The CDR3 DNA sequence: TGTGCCAGCAGTTTTTCCCTGGCCAGCGAGCAGTACGTC. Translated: CASSFSLASEQYV.